This T cell receptor (beta chain) was retrieved from a study of T-cell memory formation after mild COVID-19. Using constant-segment primers, 5'RACE produced TCR alpha and TCR beta cDNA libraries carrying sample barcodes and UMIs. Each CDR3 protein gets one entry after TCRdb re-called the 5' RACE reads with MiXCR. The table records more than 450,000 distinct CDR3 sequences, about a sixth of them present only once. This clonotype has a handful of counts. Its antigen is unidentified. CDR3 length equals 15 residues. Trimming took 7 bases from V and 4 from J, leaving 17 bases between them. Germline-derived CDR1 and CDR2 are LNHDA and SQIVND (reference sequence). Study conclusions and caveats: CD4+ clones that contracted lay mainly in CM and EM; CD8+ ones lay in EMRA. That cross-reactive memory joined was suggested by some responding clones appearing in pre-infection memory. Day 15 to 85 contracting clones showed balanced CD4/CD8; later expanders leaned CD4+.

This chain links TRBV19 with TRBJ2-4; perhaps TRBD1 as D (6 bases). The sample comprised PBMCs or a T cell subset sorted from them (not recorded which). The sequence derives from an adult woman who had mild COVID-19 (a few samples of this study predate the infection). Cell type and time point are not known. CDR3 residues: CASTIQGTGKNIQYF. The CDR3 nucleotides read TGTGCCAGTACCATACAGGGTACGGGGAAAAACATTCAGTACTTC.